This T cell receptor beta chain was sequenced for a study of cytomegalovirus exposure and HLA in healthy donors. Study conclusions and caveats: Most sequenced TCRs were rare (though some public TCRs occurred in many donors).

Per germline, CDR1 MNHEY and CDR2 SVGAGI. After removal of 2 bases from V and 2 bases from J, the junction contained 2 bases not matched to a gene. The CDR3 covers 14 residues. With respect to this clone: The antigen remains unidentified.

Primers: 60 Vbeta forward and 13 Jbeta reverse. Data came from immunoSEQ multiplex PCR; TCRdb stores just in-frame clones and leaves some out. The sample lists over 110,000 clones, approximately 80% occurring once. The V and J genes are TRBV6-5 and TRBJ2-5, with 7 bases aligning to TRBD1. The sequence was collected from a woman between 40 and 55 years old in good health and CMV-seropositive. Sequenced input: PBMCs. For the CDR3, the DNA is TGTGCCAGCAGTTACCGGACAGGACAAGAGACCCAGTACTTC. Its protein is CASSYRTGQETQYF.